The T cell receptor beta chain under discussion was sequenced for a study of tumor-infiltrating lymphocytes in primary liver carcinoma. For the study at large: These were node-negative, non-metastatic T1-T3 tumors of about 4 to 11 cm.

Of note for this clonotype: This CDR3 is missing its conserved last phenylalanine or tryptophan, likely due to a read error.

TCR beta cDNA was prepared out of roughly 490 ng total RNA by means of a constant-region primer. Sequencing libraries for TCR beta derived from three nested multiplex PCR rounds that used slightly modified ARM-PCR. TRBV1-TRBV30 forward primers and a C-beta reverse primer were used in the first two PCR rounds, which each ran for approximately 11 cycles. Each CDR3 protein is one row after TCRdb ran MiXCR on the multiplex PCR reads. The table shows some 130,000 distinct CDR3 sequences, with approximately 71% occurring only once. This CDR3 spans 13 amino acids. V lost 3 bases, J lost 7 bases, and 7 bases lay in between. Germline CDR1 SGHVS, CDR2 FQNEAQ. Bulk tissue was left unsorted, and RNA and DNA were co-extracted from about 20-30 mg of it.

This clonotype originated in a woman in her sixties with primary liver carcinoma and hepatitis B virus infection. The sample comprised tumor-adjacent normal liver tissue. The chain recombines TRBV7-8 with TRBJ1-6; the D is unclear. The CDR3 protein is CASSFRGNSPLHL. The CDR3 DNA reads TGTGCCAGCAGCTTCCGTGGGAATTCACCCCTCCACCTT.